This TCR beta chain derives from a study of monozygotic twins with inflammatory bowel disease. Study conclusions and caveats: Concordant and discordant twins showed no difference in repertoire similarity, possibly from limited power. Extra variability in the repertoires of patients may have come from differing immunosuppressive treatments. Reduced clonotype sharing with other individuals was observed in IBD patients relative to healthy twins, especially with disease activity.

Per germline, CDR1 SGDLS and CDR2 YYNGEE. The CDR3 totals 14 residues. Remarks on this clonotype: Its antigen remains unknown.

UMIs bearing a 6-nucleotide sample barcode were added through template switching. TCRdb reanalyzed the 5' RACE reads and collapses them to one entry per CDR3 protein, without DNA. The listing contains approximately 120,000 distinct CDR3 sequences. Specimen: blood. The origin of this receptor is a human donor with ulcerative colitis or Crohn's disease, or a healthy co-twin of an affected twin (not recorded which). The chain uses TRBV9 and TRBJ2-1. The CDR3 region is CASSPYTSDNEQFF.